This T cell receptor (beta chain) was profiled in a study of blood T cell repertoires in COVID-19 (dated by TCRdb to between 2020 and 2021). In terms of the full investigation: Samples from collaborators originated in the United States, Italy and Spain and spanned both the acute and convalescent phases of COVID-19. The prospective study material was composed of cDNA or gDNA derived from T cells, B-cell-depleted T cells, or PBMCs. The dataset comprised deeply sampled blood TCRbeta repertoires from subjects exposed to, actively infected with, or recovered from COVID-19. The repertoires were released in a freely available public database intended as a resource for research on the immune response to SARS-CoV-2. Samples were obtained from the ongoing ImmuneRACE study (first 160 participants) and from 1,254 subjects provided by 6 global collaborators. A de-identified subject ID, COVID-19 status, age in years and sex were almost always included in the sample metadata. Where available, HLA class I and class II types were taken from metadata supplied by the sample provider and were not determined by assay-based typing. What the research found in general, with its limitations: The quantity of clinical and demographic metadata differed by source and by participant and was supplied without curation.

A word on this clone: The antigen it recognizes is unknown. No base quality values were provided; no much bigger clone lies one nucleotide off.

Collaborating institutions collected whole blood in K2EDTA tubes following their own protocols. For TCRbeta analysis, collaborators shipped samples as frozen whole blood, isolated PBMCs, or DNA extracted from either of those sample types. The germline V gene (reference sequence) sets CDR1 to LGHDT and CDR2 to YNNKEL. Germline trimming amounts to 3 bases on V and 9 bases on J, with 4 as the count of junction bases outside the gene matches. Its CDR3 holds 14 amino acids, cysteine through phenylalanine. Here the CDR3 DNA is all that survives: 42 bases in frame from base 1. TCRbeta CDR3 regions were amplified from genomic DNA by means of the immunoSEQ Assay, a bias-controlled multiplex PCR. As for how the authors treated the data: Nucleated cell counts per sample were estimated from amplification of reference gene primers within the assay. Sequence reads were collapsed and filtered to measure the absolute abundance of every unique TCRbeta CDR3 rearrangement. For each sample, productive Simpson clonality was calculated as the square root of Simpson's diversity index across productive rearrangements. TCRdb took this table from immuneACCESS and kept in-frame rearrangements with V and J called. Such tables lack part of the clones; where checked against another copy, unresolved V genes explain under half of the gap, and the rest is unexplained. Clonal size and the V and J genes are those of that table, whereas D and trimming came from the DNA. This sample holds approximately 150,000 clones; about nine tenths were observed only once. In total, the top ten clones hold 3.5% to 4.5% of the sample.

The receptor was derived from a woman aged 70-85 years with acute or convalescent COVID-19. The sequencing sample was made of peripheral blood. The chain is encoded by TRBV3-1 (or the pseudogene TRBV3-2) joined to TRBJ2-1, with TRBD2 identical over 11 junction bases. DNA sequence: TGTGCCAGCAGCCAGGTAGCGGGAGGGGGTGAGCAGTTCTTC. Its protein product is CASSQVAGGGEQFF.